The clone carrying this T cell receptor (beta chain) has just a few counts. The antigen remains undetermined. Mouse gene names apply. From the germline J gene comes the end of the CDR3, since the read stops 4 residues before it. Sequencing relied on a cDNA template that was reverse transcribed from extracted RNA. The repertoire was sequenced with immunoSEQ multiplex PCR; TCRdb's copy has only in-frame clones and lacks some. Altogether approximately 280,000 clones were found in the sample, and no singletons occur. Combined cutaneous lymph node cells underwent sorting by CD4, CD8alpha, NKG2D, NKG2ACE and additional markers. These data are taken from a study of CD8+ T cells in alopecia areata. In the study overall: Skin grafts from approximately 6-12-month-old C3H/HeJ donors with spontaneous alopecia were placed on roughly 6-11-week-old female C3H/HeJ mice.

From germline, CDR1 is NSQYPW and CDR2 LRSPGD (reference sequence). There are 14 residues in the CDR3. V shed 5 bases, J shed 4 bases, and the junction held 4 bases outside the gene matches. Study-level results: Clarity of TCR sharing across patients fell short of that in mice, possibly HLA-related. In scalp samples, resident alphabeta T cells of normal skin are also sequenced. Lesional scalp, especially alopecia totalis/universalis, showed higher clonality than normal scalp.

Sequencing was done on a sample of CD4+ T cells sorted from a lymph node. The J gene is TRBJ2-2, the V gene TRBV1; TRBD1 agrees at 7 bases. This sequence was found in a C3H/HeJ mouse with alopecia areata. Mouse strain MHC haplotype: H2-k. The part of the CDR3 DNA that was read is TGCACCTGCAGTCCAAACAGGGGCACCGGG. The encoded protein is CTCSPNRGTG. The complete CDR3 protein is CTCSPNRGTGQLYF.